This T cell receptor beta chain emerged from a study of blood T cell repertoires in COVID-19. Study summary: Researchers got acute and convalescent COVID-19 samples from the United States, Italy and Spain.

Data came from immunoSEQ multiplex PCR; TCRdb stores just in-frame clones and leaves some out. Among roughly 500,000 clones listed, about 88% were seen once. The study recruited people aged about 18 to 95 years across approximately 24 US areas. Categorization into cohorts depended on clinical history that participants reported. Cohort 3 recovery required two negative PCRs, clearance, or symptom resolution. The ends lost 5 bases at V and 0 bases at J; junction bases unmatched: 10. CDR1 is SNHLY and CDR2 is FYNNEI in the germline V gene. The CDR3 length is 17 residues. The source of this sequence is an older woman who had recovered from COVID-19. The V gene is TRBV2, the J gene TRBJ2-3; the match to TRBD1 covers 8 bases. Material for sequencing was PBMCs or T cells enriched from blood (not recorded which). The CDR3 nucleotides read TGTGCCAGCAGTATCAACACCGGGACAGGTAGCACAGATACGCAGTATTTT. It codes for CASSINTGTGSTDTQYF.